A selection of T cell receptor beta chains follows, all from one sample in a study of T-cell reconstitution after alpha-beta-depleted transplantation in children. Each CDR3 protein gets one entry after TCRdb re-called the PCR reads with MiXCR. The profile shows some 290,000 distinct CDR3 sequences, 23% of them singletons. Sequences were derived from PBMCs, mostly from graft donor cells, sampled 180 days after TCRalphabeta/CD19-depleted stem cell transplant. The receptors originated from a male patient younger than 18 who had a stem cell transplant for acute lymphoblastic leukemia, so the T cells may come from the graft donor. CDR3s leave out the opening cysteine and the closing phenylalanine or tryptophan. The D gene is left open where the match is weak. The listing skips clone size in some rows; elsewhere it reads once, few, many or a size class.

V gene: TRBV3-1; D gene: TRBD2; clone size: NA; J gene: TRBJ2-2; CDR3 protein: TSCPQTSGRANTGELF
V gene: TRBV5-1; D gene: NA; clone size: few; J gene: TRBJ2-1; CDR3 protein: ASSLIVTDEQF
V gene: TRBV11-2; D gene: TRBD2; clone size: NA; J gene: TRBJ2-7; CDR3 protein: ASSLLAGGIRNEQY
V gene: TRBV7-8; D gene: NA; clone size: few; J gene: TRBJ2-7; CDR3 protein: ASSLRGHLQY
V gene: TRBV29-1; D gene: TRBD2; clone size: NA; J gene: TRBJ2-5; CDR3 protein: SVGPRTSGKETQY
V gene: TRBV4-2; D gene: NA; clone size: NA; J gene: TRBJ2-7; CDR3 protein: ASSFGLLCYEQY
V gene: TRBV5-1; D gene: NA; clone size: NA; J gene: TRBJ2-3; CDR3 protein: ASSSRLTRTDTQY
V gene: TRBV5-1; D gene: NA; clone size: NA; J gene: TRBJ2-6; CDR3 protein: ASSFTFSGANVLT
V gene: TRBV5-1; D gene: TRBD2; clone size: few; J gene: TRBJ2-1; CDR3 protein: ASSSMTLASGNNEQF
V gene: TRBV5-1; D gene: NA; clone size: few; J gene: TRBJ1-5; CDR3 protein: ASSLTGNKNQPQH
V gene: TRBV20-1; D gene: NA; clone size: NA; J gene: TRBJ1-4; CDR3 protein: SASRQENEKLF
V gene: TRBV6-1; D gene: TRBD1; clone size: NA; J gene: TRBJ1-1; CDR3 protein: ASSEGRGPTEAF
V gene: TRBV20-1; D gene: NA; clone size: few; J gene: TRBJ2-3; CDR3 protein: SASGWLLTDTQY